The present entry profiles one TCR beta chain with its context. This entry comes from a study of OX40 agonist ivuxolimab in advanced cancers. Looking at the study overall: At 0.01 to 10 mg/kg, ivuxolimab was administered intravenously to patients every 2 weeks.

Sequencing was performed with immunoSEQ multiplex PCR; in TCRdb, only in-frame clones are kept and a portion is missing. Here the sample spans roughly 65,000 clones, 85% to 90% being singletons. J gave up 4 bases and V 4 bases, and 12 bases lay outside the gene matches. The CDR3 contains 16 residues. Per germline, CDR1 SGHRS and CDR2 YFSETQ. The receptor was isolated from an adult with an advanced solid tumor such as melanoma, head and neck, liver or kidney cancer. The J gene is TRBJ2-5, the V gene TRBV5-1, with 8 bases lining up with TRBD1. The input for sequencing was CD4+ or CD8+ T cells sorted from blood, taken in a trial of the OX40 agonist ivuxolimab. CDR3 in amino acids: CASSPTGQGAAETQYF. The DNA for the CDR3 is TGCGCCAGCAGCCCCACCGGCCAGGGGGCAGCAGAGACCCAGTACTTC.